This T cell receptor beta chain derives from a study of beta chain features in type 1 diabetes. About the research overall: No age, gender or cell yield differences were seen between patients and healthy donors. Notes on the study in general: Any role of HLA type in TCRB rearrangement remained unresolved here. At VDJ recombination sites, type 1 diabetes patients had fewer insertions and more deleted nucleotides. Patients showed naive, central memory and Treg TCRB repertoires that appeared more similar than those of healthy donors.

Ten or more counts support this clone. The antigen is undetermined. As every portion of the isolated RNA was reverse transcribed, the sequencing read expressed TCRB transcripts. The method was immunoSEQ multiplex PCR; TCRdb's version includes in-frame clones alone and lacks a portion of them. The table has about 210,000 clones, 11% seen once. The source is a man younger than 35 in good health. Sequenced: central memory CD4+ T cells from blood.

The chain's CDR3 is CASSLARVHYEQYF. In nucleotides, the CDR3 is TGTGCCAGCAGCTTGGCCAGGGTACACTACGAGCAGTACTTC. This chain joins TRBV11-2 and TRBJ2-7, with D possibly matching TRBD1 (5 bases). Germline V gene data show CDR1 as SGHAT and CDR2 as FQNNGV. V was cut by 3 bases and J by 3 bases, with 12 bases left in between. This CDR3 has 14 amino acids.